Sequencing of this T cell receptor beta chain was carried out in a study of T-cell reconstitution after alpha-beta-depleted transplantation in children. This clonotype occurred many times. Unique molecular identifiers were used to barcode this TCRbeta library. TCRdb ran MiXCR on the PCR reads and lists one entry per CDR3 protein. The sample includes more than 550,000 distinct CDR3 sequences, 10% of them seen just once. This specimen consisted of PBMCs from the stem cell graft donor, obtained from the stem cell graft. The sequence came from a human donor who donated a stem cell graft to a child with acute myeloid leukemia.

CDR3 sequence: CSASPSGGVSYNEQFF. CDR3 coding DNA: TGCAGTGCTAGCCCTAGCGGGGGGGTCTCCTACAATGAGCAGTTCTTC. The chain joins TRBV20-1 to TRBJ2-1, with 12 bases matching TRBD2. V lost 3 bases and J lost 0; bases outside the gene matches: 3. The CDR3 extends over 16 amino acids. Per germline, CDR1 DFQATT and CDR2 SNEGSKA (reference sequence).